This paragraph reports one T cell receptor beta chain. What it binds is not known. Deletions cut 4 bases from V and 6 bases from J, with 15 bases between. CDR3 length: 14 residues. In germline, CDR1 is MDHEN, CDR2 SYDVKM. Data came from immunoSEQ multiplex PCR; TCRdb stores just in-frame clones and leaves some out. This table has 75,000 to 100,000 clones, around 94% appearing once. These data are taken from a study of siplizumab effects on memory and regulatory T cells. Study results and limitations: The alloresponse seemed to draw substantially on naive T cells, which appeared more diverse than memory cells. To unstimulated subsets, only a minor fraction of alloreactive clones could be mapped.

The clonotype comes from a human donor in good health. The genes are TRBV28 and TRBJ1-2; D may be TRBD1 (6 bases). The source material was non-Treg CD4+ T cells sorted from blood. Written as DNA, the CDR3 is TGTGCCAGCAGTTCTACGGGGGGCAAGGATGGCTACACCTTC. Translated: CASSSTGGKDGYTF.